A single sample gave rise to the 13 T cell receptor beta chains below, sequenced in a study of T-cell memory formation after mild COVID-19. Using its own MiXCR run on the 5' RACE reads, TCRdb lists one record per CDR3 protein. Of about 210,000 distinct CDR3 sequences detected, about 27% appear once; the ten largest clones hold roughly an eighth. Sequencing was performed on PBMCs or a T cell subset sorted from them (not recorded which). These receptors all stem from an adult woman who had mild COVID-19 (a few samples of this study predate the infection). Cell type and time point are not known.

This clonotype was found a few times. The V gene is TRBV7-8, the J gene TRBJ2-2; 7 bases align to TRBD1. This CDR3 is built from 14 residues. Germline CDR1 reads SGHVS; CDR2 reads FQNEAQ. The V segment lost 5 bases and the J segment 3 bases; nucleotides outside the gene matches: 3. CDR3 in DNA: TGTGCCAGCAGCACAGACAGGGACACCGGGGAGCTGTTTTTT. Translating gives CASSTDRDTGELFF.

CDR3 sequence reads: CASSPIPGGLYQETQYF. The CDR3 nucleotides read TGCGCCAGCAGCCCGATCCCAGGGGGCTTGTACCAAGAGACCCAGTACTTC. This chain uses TRBV4-1 with TRBJ2-5; 8 bases match TRBD1. There are 17 residues in the CDR3. V lost 4 bases to trimming and J lost 0 bases; unmatched junction nucleotides: 10. Looked up from germline, CDR1 is MGHRA and CDR2 is YSYEKL.

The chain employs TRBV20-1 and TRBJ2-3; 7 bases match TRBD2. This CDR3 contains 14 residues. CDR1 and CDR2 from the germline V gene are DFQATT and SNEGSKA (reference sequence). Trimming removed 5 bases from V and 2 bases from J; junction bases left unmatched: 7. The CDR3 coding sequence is TGCAGTGCTCGATCTAGCGGATACACAGATACGCAGTATTTT. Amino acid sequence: CSARSSGYTDTQYF.

The CDR3 loop reads CASSLAGLERTEAFF. CDR3 DNA sequence: TGTGCCAGCAGCTTAGCGGGACTTGAGCGGACTGAAGCTTTCTTT. The gene calls are TRBV7-9 and TRBJ1-1; D perhaps matches TRBD1 (5 bases). The ends were cut back, 0 bases at V and 5 bases at J, with 13 bases in the middle. The length of the CDR3 is 15 residues. Germline-derived CDR1 and CDR2 are SEHNR and FQNEAQ (reference sequence).

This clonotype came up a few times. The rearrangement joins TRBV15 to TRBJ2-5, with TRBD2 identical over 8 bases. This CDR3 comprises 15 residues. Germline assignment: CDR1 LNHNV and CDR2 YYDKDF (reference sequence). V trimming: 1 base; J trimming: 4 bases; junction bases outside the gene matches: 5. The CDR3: CATSRALAGGETQYF. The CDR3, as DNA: TGTGCCACCAGCAGAGCTCTAGCGGGCGGAGAGACCCAGTACTTC.

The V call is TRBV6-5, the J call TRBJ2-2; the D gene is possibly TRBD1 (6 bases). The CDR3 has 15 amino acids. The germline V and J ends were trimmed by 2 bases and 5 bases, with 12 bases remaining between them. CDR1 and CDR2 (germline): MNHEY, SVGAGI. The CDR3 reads CASSYGTRRTGELFF. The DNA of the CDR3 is TGTGCCAGCAGTTACGGGACACGACGGACCGGGGAGCTGTTTTTT.

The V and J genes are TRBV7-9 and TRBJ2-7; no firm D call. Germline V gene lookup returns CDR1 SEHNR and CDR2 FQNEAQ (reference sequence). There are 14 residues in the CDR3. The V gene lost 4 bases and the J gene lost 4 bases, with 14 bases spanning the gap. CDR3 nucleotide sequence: TGTGCCAGCAGCTCCCCGACGGGTTATTACGAGCAGTACTTC. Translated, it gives CASSSPTGYYEQYF.

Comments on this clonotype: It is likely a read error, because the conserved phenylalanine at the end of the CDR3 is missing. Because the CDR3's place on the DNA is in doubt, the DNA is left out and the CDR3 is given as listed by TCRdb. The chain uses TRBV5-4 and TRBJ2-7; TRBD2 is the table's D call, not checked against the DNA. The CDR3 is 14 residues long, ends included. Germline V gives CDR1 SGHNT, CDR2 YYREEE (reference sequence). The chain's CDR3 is CASSLNLEVAGPFI.

The CDR3 is CASSLSPRANQPQHF. The CDR3 coding sequence is TGTGCCAGCAGCTTGAGTCCCAGGGCCAATCAGCCCCAGCATTTT. The chain is built from TRBV5-5 and TRBJ1-5; D is perhaps TRBD1 (5 bases). The germline CDR1 and CDR2 sequences are SGHKS and YYEKEE (reference sequence). Trimming left V 1 base short and J 3 bases short, with 11 bases between. CDR3 length: 15 residues.

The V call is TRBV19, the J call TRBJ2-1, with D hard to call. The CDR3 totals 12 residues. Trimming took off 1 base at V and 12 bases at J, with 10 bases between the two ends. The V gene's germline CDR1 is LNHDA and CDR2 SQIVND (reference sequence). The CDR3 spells CASSIGQIGQFF. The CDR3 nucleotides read TGTGCCAGTAGTATAGGTCAGATAGGGCAGTTCTTC.

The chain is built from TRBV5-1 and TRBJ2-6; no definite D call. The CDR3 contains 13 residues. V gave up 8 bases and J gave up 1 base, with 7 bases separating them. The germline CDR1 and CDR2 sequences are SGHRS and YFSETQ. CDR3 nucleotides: TGCGCCAGTCGAAGTTCTGGGGCCAACGTCCTGACTTTC. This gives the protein CASRSSGANVLTF.

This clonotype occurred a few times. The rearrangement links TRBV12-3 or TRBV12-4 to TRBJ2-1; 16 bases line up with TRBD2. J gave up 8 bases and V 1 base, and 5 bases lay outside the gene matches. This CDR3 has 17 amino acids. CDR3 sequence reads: CASSLVGTSGRADEQFF. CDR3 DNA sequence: TGTGCCAGCAGTTTAGTGGGGACTAGCGGGAGGGCAGATGAGCAGTTCTTC.

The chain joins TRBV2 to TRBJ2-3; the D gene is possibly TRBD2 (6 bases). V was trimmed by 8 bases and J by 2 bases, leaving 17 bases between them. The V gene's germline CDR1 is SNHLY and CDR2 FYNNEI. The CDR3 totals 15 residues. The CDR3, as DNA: TGTGCCAGCTCCTGGGAGGCCCCCCCCACAGATACGCAGTATTTT. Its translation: CASSWEAPPTDTQYF. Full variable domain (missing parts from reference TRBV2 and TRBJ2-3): EPEVTQTPSHQVTQMGQEVILRCVPISNHLYFYWYRQILGQKVEFLVSFYNNEISEKSEIFDDQFSVERPDGSNFTLKIRSTKLEDSAMYFCASSWEAPPTDTQYFGPGTRLTVL.